This TCR beta chain was sequenced in a study of T cells in Graves' hyperthyroidism and ophthalmopathy. Study results and caveats: Peripheral blood also featured most of the thyroid clonotypes expanded above 0.001. The authors' 13 V-J model separated ophthalmopathy from stable hyperthyroidism.

For this clonotype: Its specificity is not known.

RNA transcripts yielded amplified TCR beta CDR3 regions. First-round RT-PCR targeting the TCR CDR3 was performed with the HTBI primer set. MiXCR, applied by TCRdb to the multiplex PCR reads, yields one record per CDR3 protein. The sample consists of a few hundred thousand distinct CDR3 sequences, under 60% of them appearing once. The V gene lost 4 bases and the J gene lost 0 bases, with 10 bases spanning the gap. The CDR3 has 15 residues. Germline CDR1 KGHSH, CDR2 LQKENI. The receptor comes from a woman younger than 30 with Graves' hyperthyroidism. The sequenced sample was peripheral blood or thyroid tissue (not recorded which). This chain connects TRBV18 to TRBJ1-3; D remains unclear. In DNA, the CDR3 is TGTGCCAGCTCACTAGCACGGATCTCTGGAAACACCATATATTTT. The encoded protein is CASSLARISGNTIYF. Full variable domain (missing parts from reference TRBV18 and TRBJ1-3): NAGVMQNPRHLVRRRGQEARLRCSPMKGHSHVYWYRQLPEEGLKFMVYLQKENIIDESGMPKERFSAEFPKEGPSILRIQQVVRGDSAAYFCASSLARISGNTIYFGEGSWLTVV.